Presented here are 8 T cell receptor beta chains from one specimen sequenced in a study of cytomegalovirus exposure and HLA in healthy donors. PCR was performed using 60 Vbeta and 13 Jbeta primers. This table comes from immunoSEQ multiplex PCR, and its TCRdb copy is limited to in-frame clones, with some not included. The data contain 150,000 to 200,000 clones, 60% to 80% of them seen just once; the ten biggest clones take up about an eighth. Sequenced input: PBMCs. The receptor source for this set is a man aged 45-60 years in good health and CMV-seropositive.

This clone was seen a handful of times. V and J are TRBV1 and TRBJ1-1. TRBV1 is deemed a pseudogene. The CDR3 totals 18 residues. The CDR3 nucleotides read TGCACCAGCAGCCGGGGAGGGAACAACGTTCCGATGAACACTGAAGCTTTCTTT. It codes for CTSSRGGNNVPMNTEAFF.

This clone was detected only once. This chain joins TRBV2 and TRBJ2-5; a weak D match, TRBD1 (7 bases). The V gene's germline CDR1 is SNHLY and CDR2 FYNNEI. Deletions cut 8 bases from V and 5 bases from J, with 21 bases between. CDR3 length equals 15 residues. The CDR3: CASYPRGIRGETQYF. The DNA of the CDR3 is TGTGCCAGCTACCCCCGGGGGATCAGGGGGGAGACCCAGTACTTC.

This clone showed up just a few times. This sequence joins TRBV6-1 and TRBJ2-3, with 9 bases identical to TRBD2. With V trimmed by 0 bases and J by 3 bases, 7 bases remained unmatched. Germline CDR1 reads MNHNS; CDR2 reads SASEGT. This CDR3 has 17 amino acids. The CDR3, as DNA: TGTGCCAGCAGTGAAGCTGTCGGGCTAGCGGGGACAGATACGCAGTATTTT. Its protein is CASSEAVGLAGTDTQYF.

The chain has TRBV10-3 and TRBJ1-1; D may be TRBD1 (6 bases). CDR1 and CDR2 from the germline V gene are ENHRY and SYGVKD. This CDR3 has 13 residues. V was pared by 8 bases and J by 7 bases, with 17 bases between. The CDR3 region is CAIGPNRDDEAFF. Written as DNA, the CDR3 is TGTGCCATCGGTCCTAACAGGGATGATGAAGCTTTCTTT.

This chain joins TRBV28 and TRBJ2-1; 10 bases agree with TRBD1. This CDR3 has 16 residues. After removal of 5 bases from V and 6 bases from J, the junction contained 10 bases not matched to a gene. The germline V gene encodes CDR1 MDHEN and CDR2 SYDVKM. The CDR3 protein is CASSLGTGDLINEQFF. For the CDR3, the DNA is TGTGCCAGCAGTCTCGGGACAGGGGATCTAATCAATGAGCAGTTCTTC.

The rearrangement uses TRBV5-1 and TRBJ1-5; no firm D call. V lost 3 bases and J lost 7, with 11 bases in between. CDR1 and CDR2 (germline): SGHRS, YFSETQ. The CDR3 length is 13 residues. The CDR3 loop reads CASSYTSGQPQHF. For the CDR3, the DNA is TGCGCCAGCAGCTACACCTCAGGACAGCCCCAGCATTTT.

The chain combines TRBV4-1 with TRBJ2-7, with 12 bases fitting TRBD2. With V trimmed by 1 base and J by 4 bases, 14 bases remained unmatched. Germline CDR1 reads MGHRA; CDR2 reads YSYEKL. This CDR3 comprises 19 residues. CDR3 coding DNA: TGCGCCAGCAGCCAAGGGGTGACTAGCGGGGGCTTTGTCCTATACGAGCAGTACGTC. It translates to CASSQGVTSGGFVLYEQYV.

This chain joins TRBV27 and TRBJ2-7; D is uncertain. The CDR3 length is 15 residues. The V end lost 0 bases, the J end lost 0 bases, and 9 bases lay between the germline ends. Germline CDR1 and CDR2: MNHEY and SMNVEV (reference sequence). CDR3 residues: CASSLSAKSSYEQYF. CDR3 coding DNA: TGTGCCAGCAGTTTATCAGCGAAAAGCTCCTACGAGCAGTACTTC.